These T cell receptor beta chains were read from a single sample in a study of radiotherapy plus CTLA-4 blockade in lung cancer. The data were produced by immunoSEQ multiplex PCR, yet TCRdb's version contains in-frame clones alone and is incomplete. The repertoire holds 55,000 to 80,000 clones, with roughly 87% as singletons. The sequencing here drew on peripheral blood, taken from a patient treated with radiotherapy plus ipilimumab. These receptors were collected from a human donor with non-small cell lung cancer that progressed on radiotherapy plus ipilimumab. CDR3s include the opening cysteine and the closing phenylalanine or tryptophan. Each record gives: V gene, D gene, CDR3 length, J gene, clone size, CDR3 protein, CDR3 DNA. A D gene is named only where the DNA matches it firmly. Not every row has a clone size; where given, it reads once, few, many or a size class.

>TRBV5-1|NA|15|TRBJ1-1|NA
CASSLDQLLNTEAFF
TGCGCCAGCAGCTTGGACCAACTCCTGAACACTGAAGCTTTCTTT
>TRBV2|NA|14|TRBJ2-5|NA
CAKRILNRGLTQYF
TGTGCCAAGAGGATTTTGAACAGGGGACTAACCCAGTACTTC
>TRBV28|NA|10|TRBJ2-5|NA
CASSSGTQYF
TGTGCCAGCAGTTCGGGGACCCAGTACTTC
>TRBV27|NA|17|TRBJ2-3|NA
CASSSTLRLESTDTQYF
TGTGCCAGCAGTTCCACCCTCCGCCTAGAGAGCACAGATACGCAGTATTTT
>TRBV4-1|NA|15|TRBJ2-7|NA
CASSQVTDYSYEQYF
TGCGCCAGCAGCCAAGTCACGGACTACTCTTACGAGCAGTACTTC
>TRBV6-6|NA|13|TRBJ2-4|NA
CASSYPLEGIQYF
TGTGCCAGCAGTTATCCTCTTGAGGGCATTCAGTACTTC
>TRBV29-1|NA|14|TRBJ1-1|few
CSVQRSAMNTEAFF
TGCAGCGTTCAAAGGTCAGCCATGAACACTGAAGCTTTCTTT
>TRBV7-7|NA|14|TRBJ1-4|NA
CASSLAGAGSKLFF
TGTGCTAGCAGCTTAGCAGGGGCAGGGAGTAAACTGTTTTTT
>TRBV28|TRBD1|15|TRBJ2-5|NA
CASRSGTGDSKTQYF
TGTGCCAGCAGATCCGGGACAGGGGATTCAAAGACCCAGTACTTC
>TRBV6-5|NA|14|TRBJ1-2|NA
CASSYSRSNYGYTF
TGTGCCAGCAGTTACTCAAGGTCTAACTATGGCTACACCTTC
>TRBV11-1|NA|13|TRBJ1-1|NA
CASSVDSNTEAFF
TGTGCCAGCAGCGTTGACAGTAACACTGAAGCTTTCTTT
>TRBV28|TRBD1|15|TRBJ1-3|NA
CASTRGLLSGNTIYF
TGTGCCAGCACCAGGGGGCTGCTTTCTGGAAACACCATATATTTT
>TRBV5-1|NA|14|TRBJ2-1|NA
CASSTGLLTNEQFF
TGCGCCAGCAGCACAGGACTGCTAACTAATGAGCAGTTCTTC
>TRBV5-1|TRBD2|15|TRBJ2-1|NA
CASSAAGNSYNEQFF
TGCGCCAGCAGCGCAGCGGGGAACTCCTACAATGAGCAGTTCTTC